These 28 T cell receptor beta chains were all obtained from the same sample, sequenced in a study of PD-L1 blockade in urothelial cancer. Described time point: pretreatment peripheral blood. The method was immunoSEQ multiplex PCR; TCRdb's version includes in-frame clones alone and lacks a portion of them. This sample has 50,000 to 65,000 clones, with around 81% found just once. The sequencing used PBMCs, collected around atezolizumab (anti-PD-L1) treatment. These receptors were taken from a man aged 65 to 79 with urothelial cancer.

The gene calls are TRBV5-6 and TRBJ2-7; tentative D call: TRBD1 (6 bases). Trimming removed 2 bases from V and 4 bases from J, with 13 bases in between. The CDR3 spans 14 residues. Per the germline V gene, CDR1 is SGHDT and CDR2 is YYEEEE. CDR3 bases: TGTGCCAGCAGCTTCGGCCAGGGGACGTACGAGCAGTACTTC. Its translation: CASSFGQGTYEQYF.

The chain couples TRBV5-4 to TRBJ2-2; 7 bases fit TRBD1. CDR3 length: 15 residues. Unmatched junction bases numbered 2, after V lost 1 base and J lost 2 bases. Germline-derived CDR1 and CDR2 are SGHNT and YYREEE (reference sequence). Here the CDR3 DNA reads TGTGCCAGCAGCTTGAACAGGGGTAACACCGGGGAGCTGTTTTTT. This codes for CASSLNRGNTGELFF.

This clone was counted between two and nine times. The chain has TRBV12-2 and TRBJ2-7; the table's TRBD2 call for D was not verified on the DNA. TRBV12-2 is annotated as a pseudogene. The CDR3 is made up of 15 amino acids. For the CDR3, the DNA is TGTGCAAGTCGCTATGATCCGGGACTAGAAGGCGAGCAGTACTTC. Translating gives CASRYDPGLEGEQYF.

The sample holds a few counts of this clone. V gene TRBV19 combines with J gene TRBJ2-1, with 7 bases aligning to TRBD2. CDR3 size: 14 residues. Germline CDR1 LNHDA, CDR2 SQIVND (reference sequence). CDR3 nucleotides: TGTGCTAGTGCATTACTAGCGTTTGACAATGAGCAGTTCTTC. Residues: CASALLAFDNEQFF. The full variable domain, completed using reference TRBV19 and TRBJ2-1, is DGGITQSPKYLFRKEGQNVTLSCEQNLNHDAMYWYRQDPGQGLRLIYYSQIVNDFQKGDIAEGYSVSREKKESFPLTVTSAQKNPTAFYLCASALLAFDNEQFFGPGTRLTVL.

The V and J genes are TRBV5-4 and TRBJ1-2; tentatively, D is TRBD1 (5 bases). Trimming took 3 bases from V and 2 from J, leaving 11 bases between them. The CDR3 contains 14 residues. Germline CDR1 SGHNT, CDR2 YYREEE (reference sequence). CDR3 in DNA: TGTGCCAGCAGCTCGGACATTCGAAACTATGGCTACACCTTC. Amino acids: CASSSDIRNYGYTF. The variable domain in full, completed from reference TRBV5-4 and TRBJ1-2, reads ETGVTQSPTHLIKTRGQQVTLRCSSQSGHNTVSWYQQALGQGPQFIFQYYREEENGRGNFPPRFSGLQFPNYSSELNVNALELDDSALYLCASSSDIRNYGYTFGSGTRLTVV.

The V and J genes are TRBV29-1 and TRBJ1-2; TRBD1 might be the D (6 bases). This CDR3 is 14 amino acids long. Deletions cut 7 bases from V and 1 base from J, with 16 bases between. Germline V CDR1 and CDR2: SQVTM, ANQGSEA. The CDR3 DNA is TGCAGCGCTAGGGACATAACGAATAACTATGGCTACACCTTC. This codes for CSARDITNNYGYTF. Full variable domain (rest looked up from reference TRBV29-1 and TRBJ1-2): SAVISQKPSRDICQRGTSLTIQCQVDSQVTMMFWYRQQPGQSLTLIATANQGSEATYESGFVIDKFPISRPNLTFSTLTVSNMSPEDSSIYLCSARDITNNYGYTFGSGTRLTVV.

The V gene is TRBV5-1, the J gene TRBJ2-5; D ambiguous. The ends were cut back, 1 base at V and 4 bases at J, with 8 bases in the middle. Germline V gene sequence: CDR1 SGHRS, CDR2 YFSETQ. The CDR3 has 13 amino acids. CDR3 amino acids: CASSLSRIETQYF. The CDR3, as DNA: TGCGCCAGCAGCTTGTCGAGAATAGAGACCCAGTACTTC.

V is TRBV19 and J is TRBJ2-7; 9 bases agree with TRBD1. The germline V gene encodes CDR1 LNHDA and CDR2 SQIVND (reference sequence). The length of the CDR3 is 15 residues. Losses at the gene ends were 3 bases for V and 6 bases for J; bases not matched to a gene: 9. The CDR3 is CASSMSIRDRVEQYF. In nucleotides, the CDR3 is TGTGCCAGTAGTATGTCTATAAGGGACAGGGTCGAGCAGTACTTC.

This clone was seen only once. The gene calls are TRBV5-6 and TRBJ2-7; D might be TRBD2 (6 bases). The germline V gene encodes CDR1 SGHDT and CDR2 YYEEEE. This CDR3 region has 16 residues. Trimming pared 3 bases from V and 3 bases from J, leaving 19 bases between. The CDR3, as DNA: TGTGCCAGCAGCTCCCTGGACACGACGGGGGACTACGAGCAGTACTTC. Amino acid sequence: CASSSLDTTGDYEQYF.

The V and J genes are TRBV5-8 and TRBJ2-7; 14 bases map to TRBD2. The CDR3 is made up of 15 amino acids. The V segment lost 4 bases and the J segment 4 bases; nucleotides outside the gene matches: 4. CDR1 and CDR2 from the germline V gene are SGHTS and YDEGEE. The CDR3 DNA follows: TGTGCCAGCAGCAAAGGACTAGCGGGAGGATACGAGCAGTACTTC. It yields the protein CASSKGLAGGYEQYF.

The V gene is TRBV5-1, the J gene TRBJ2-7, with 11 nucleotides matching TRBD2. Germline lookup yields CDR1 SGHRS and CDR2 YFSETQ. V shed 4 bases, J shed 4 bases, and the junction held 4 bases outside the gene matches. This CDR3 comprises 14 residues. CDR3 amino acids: CASSPGLAEYEQYF. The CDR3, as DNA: TGCGCCAGCAGCCCGGGACTAGCGGAATACGAGCAGTACTTC.

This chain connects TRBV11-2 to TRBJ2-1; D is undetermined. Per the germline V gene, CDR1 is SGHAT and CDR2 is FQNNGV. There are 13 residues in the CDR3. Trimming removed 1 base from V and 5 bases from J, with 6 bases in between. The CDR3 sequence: CASSLGPDNEQFF. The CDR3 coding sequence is TGTGCCAGCAGCTTAGGGCCAGACAATGAGCAGTTCTTC.

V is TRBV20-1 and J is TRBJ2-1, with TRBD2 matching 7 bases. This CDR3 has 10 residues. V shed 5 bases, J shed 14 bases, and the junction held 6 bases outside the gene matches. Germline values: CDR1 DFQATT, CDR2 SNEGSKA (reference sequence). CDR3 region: CSALKRDKFF. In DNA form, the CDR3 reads TGCAGTGCTCTCAAGCGGGATAAGTTCTTC.

The CDR3 region is CASCNRGANQPQHF. The DNA for the CDR3 is TGTGCCAGCTGCAACAGGGGTGCAAATCAGCCCCAGCATTTT. This sequence joins TRBV28 and TRBJ1-5, with TRBD1 matching 7 bases. The CDR3 length is 14 residues. The trim removed 8 bases at V and 4 bases at J, leaving 8 bases unmatched. In germline, CDR1 is MDHEN, CDR2 SYDVKM.

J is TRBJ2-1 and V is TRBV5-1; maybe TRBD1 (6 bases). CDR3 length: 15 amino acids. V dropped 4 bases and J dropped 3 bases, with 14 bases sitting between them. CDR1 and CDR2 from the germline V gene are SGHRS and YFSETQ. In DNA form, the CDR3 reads TGCGCCAGCAGCCCACCCAGGGGCGTCTACAATGAGCAGTTCTTC. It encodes CASSPPRGVYNEQFF.

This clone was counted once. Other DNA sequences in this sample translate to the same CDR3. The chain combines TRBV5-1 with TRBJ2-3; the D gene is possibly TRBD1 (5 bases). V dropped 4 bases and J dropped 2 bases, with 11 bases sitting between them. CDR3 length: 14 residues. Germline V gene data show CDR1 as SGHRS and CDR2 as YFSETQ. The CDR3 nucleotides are TGCGCCAGCAGCCTGAGACAGTCCACAGATACGCAGTATTTT. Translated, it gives CASSLRQSTDTQYF.

As DNA, the CDR3 is TGTGCCAGCACCTCCCCCTCCCTAGCGGGAGTCTACAATGAGCAGTTCTTC. It yields the protein CASTSPSLAGVYNEQFF. The chain is built from TRBV27 and TRBJ2-1; TRBD2 matches 10 bases. V gave up 7 bases and J gave up 3 bases; unmatched junction bases: 12. This CDR3 region has 17 residues. Germline assignment: CDR1 MNHEY and CDR2 SMNVEV (reference sequence).

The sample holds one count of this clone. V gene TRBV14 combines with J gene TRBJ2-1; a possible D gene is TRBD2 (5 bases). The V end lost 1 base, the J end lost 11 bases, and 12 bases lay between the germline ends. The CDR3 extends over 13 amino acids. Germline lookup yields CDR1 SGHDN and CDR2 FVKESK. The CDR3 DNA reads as TGTGCCAGCAGCCAAGTTAACAGCGGCAAGCAGTTCTTC. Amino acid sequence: CASSQVNSGKQFF.

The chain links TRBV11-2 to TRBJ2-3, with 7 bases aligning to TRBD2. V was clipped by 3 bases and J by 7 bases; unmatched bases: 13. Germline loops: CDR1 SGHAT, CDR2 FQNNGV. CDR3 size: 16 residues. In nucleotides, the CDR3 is TGTGCCAGCAGCTTGCTTTCTAGCGGTCACAAACATACGCAGTATTTT. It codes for CASSLLSSGHKHTQYF.

The CDR3 loop is CSVEVSSGSIDEQFF. CDR3 DNA: TGCAGCGTTGAAGTTAGTAGCGGGAGTATCGATGAGCAGTTCTTC. The chain employs TRBV29-1 and TRBJ2-1, with 9 bases lining up with TRBD2. With V trimmed by 1 base and J by 8 bases, 9 bases remained unmatched. The CDR3 is made up of 15 amino acids. Germline CDR1 SQVTM, CDR2 ANQGSEA.

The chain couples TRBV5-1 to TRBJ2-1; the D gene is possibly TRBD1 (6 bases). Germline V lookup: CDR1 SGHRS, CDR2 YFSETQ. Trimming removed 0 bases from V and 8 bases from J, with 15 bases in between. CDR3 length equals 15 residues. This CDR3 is CASSLEQGIIDEQFF. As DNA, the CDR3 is TGCGCCAGCAGCTTGGAACAGGGAATAATCGATGAGCAGTTCTTC. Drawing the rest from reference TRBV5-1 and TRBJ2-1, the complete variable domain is KAGVTQTPRYLIKTRGQQVTLSCSPISGHRSVSWYQQTPGQGLQFLFEYFSETQRNKGNFPGRFSGRQFSNSRSEMNVSTLELGDSALYLCASSLEQGIIDEQFFGPGTRLTVL.

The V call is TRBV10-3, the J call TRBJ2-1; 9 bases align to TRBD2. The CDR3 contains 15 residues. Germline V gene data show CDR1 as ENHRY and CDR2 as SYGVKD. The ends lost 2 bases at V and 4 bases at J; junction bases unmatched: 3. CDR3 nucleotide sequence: TGTGCCATCAGTGAGGGACTAGCGCCTTACAATGAGCAGTTCTTC. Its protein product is CAISEGLAPYNEQFF.

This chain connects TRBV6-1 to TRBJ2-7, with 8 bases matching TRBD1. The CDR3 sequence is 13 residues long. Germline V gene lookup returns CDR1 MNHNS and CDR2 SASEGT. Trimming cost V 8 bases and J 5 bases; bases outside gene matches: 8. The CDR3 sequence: CASRETGVNEQYF. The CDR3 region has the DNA TGTGCCAGCCGGGAGACAGGGGTCAACGAGCAGTACTTC.

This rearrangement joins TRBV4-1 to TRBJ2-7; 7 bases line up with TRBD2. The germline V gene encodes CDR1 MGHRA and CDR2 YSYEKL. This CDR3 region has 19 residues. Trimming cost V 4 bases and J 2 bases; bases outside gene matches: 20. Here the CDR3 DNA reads TGCGCCAGCAGCCCCACCTCCCTCACTACTAGCGCGAGCCCCTACGAGCAGTACTTC. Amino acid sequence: CASSPTSLTTSASPYEQYF.

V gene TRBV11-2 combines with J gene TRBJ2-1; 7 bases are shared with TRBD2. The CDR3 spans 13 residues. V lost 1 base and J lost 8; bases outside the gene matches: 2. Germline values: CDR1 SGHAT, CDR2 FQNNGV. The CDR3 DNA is TGTGCCAGCAGCTTAGCGGCGGGGGATGAGCAGTTCTTC. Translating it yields CASSLAAGDEQFF. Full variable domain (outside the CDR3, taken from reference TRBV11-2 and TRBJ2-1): EAGVAQSPRYKIIEKRQSVAFWCNPISGHATLYWYQQILGQGPKLLIQFQNNGVVDDSQLPKDRFSAERLKGVDSTLKIQPAKLEDSAVYLCASSLAAGDEQFFGPGTRLTVL.

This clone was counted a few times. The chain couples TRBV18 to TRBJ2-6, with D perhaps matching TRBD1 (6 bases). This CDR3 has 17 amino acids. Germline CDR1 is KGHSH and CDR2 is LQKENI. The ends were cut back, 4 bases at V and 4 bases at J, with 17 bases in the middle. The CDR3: CASSRDISPRGANVLTF. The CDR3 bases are TGTGCCAGCTCACGGGACATCAGTCCGCGCGGGGCCAACGTCCTGACTTTC.

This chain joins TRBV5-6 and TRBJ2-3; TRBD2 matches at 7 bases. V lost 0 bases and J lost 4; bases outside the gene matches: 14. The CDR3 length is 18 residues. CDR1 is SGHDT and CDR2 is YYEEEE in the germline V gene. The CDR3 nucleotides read TGTGCCAGCAGCTTGGTTGGGGGGACGGCGGGAGTCCCAGATACGCAGTATTTT. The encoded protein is CASSLVGGTAGVPDTQYF. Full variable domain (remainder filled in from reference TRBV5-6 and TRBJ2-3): DAGVTQSPTHLIKTRGQQVTLRCSPKSGHDTVSWYQQALGQGPQFIFQYYEEEERQRGNFPDRFSGHQFPNYSSELNVNALLLGDSALYLCASSLVGGTAGVPDTQYFGPGTRLTVL.

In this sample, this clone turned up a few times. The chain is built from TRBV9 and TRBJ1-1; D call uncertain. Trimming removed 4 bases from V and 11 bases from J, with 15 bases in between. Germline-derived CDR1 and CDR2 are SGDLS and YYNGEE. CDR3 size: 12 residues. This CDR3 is CASSPSSGTAFF. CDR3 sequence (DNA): TGTGCCAGCAGCCCCTCCTCGGGTACGGCTTTCTTT.